These 27 T cell receptor beta chains share one sample of origin, sequenced in a study of shared T cell receptors in the human thymus. Measured with immunoSEQ multiplex PCR; TCRdb has only the in-frame clones, and not every one. The table shows some 700,000 clones, with approximately 90% occurring only once. These records were also assigned to another study, of human thymus T cells.

The specimen was thymocytes. These receptor sequences come from a boy younger than two with a congenital heart defect.

The chain combines TRBV19 with TRBJ1-4; 7 positions agree with TRBD1. CDR1 and CDR2 from the germline V gene are LNHDA and SQIVND (reference sequence). The CDR3 loop spans 14 amino acids. V shed 5 bases and J 4 bases; nucleotides not matched to a gene: 4. The CDR3 nucleotides are TGTGCCAGTAGTCCCGGACAGGTTAATGAAAAACTGTTTTTT. It codes for CASSPGQVNEKLFF.

The rearrangement links TRBV30 to TRBJ2-1, with TRBD1 identical over 8 bases. The CDR3 runs to 15 residues. J lost 7 bases, V lost 2 bases, and 10 bases had no gene match. Per germline, CDR1 GTSNPN and CDR2 SVGIG (reference sequence). CDR3 amino acids: CAWSPRTGKANEQFF. CDR3 bases: TGTGCCTGGAGTCCCCGGACAGGGAAGGCGAATGAGCAGTTCTTC.

The rearrangement links TRBV19 to TRBJ2-7, with D possibly being TRBD2 (5 bases). CDR1 LNHDA and CDR2 SQIVND come from the germline V gene (reference sequence). The CDR3 spans 14 residues. The V gene lost 6 bases and the J gene lost 0 bases, with 12 bases spanning the gap. CDR3 sequence reads: CASRDSVRSYEQYF. The CDR3 region has the DNA TGTGCCAGTAGGGATAGCGTTCGCTCCTACGAGCAGTACTTC. The whole variable domain, remainder taken from reference TRBV19 and TRBJ2-7, is DGGITQSPKYLFRKEGQNVTLSCEQNLNHDAMYWYRQDPGQGLRLIYYSQIVNDFQKGDIAEGYSVSREKKESFPLTVTSAQKNPTAFYLCASRDSVRSYEQYFGPGTRLTVT.

This chain joins TRBV4-3 and TRBJ2-2, with 12 bases lining up with TRBD1. The CDR3 is 19 residues long. Germline V CDR1 and CDR2: LGHNA, YSLEER. Unmatched junction bases numbered 5, after V lost 0 bases and J lost 0 bases. CDR3 nucleotide sequence: TGCGCCAGCAGCCAAGAAGGGGGACAGGGGGCCCCGAACACCGGGGAGCTGTTTTTT. Translation gives CASSQEGGQGAPNTGELFF.

The rearrangement joins TRBV5-4 to TRBJ1-1; the D gene is possibly TRBD1 (6 bases). The CDR3 is 15 amino acids. Germline V CDR1 and CDR2: SGHNT, YYREEE (reference sequence). Trimming removed 3 bases from V and 2 bases from J, with 14 bases in between. Written as DNA, the CDR3 is TGTGCCAGCAGCTCAAAAACAGGGTATAACACTGAAGCTTTCTTT. Translation gives CASSSKTGYNTEAFF.

The V gene is TRBV27, the J gene TRBJ2-7; 7 bases fit TRBD2. In germline, CDR1 is MNHEY, CDR2 SMNVEV (reference sequence). The CDR3 totals 13 residues. The junction had 5 bases not matched to a gene; V was cut back by 3 bases and J by 6 bases. The CDR3 DNA follows: TGTGCCAGCAGTTTTGGGGGGGTCGGCGAGCAGTACTTC. This translates into CASSFGGVGEQYF.

The chain combines TRBV5-6 with TRBJ2-2; TRBD2 agrees at 7 bases. J was trimmed by 3 bases and V by 0 bases; bases with no gene match: 2. The germline gives CDR1 SGHDT, CDR2 YYEEEE. The CDR3 runs 15 residues. DNA for the CDR3: TGTGCCAGCAGCTTGGATGGGGGGGACACCGGGGAGCTGTTTTTT. This sequence encodes CASSLDGGDTGELFF. The variable domain in full, with the rest retrieved from reference TRBV5-6 and TRBJ2-2, is DAGVTQSPTHLIKTRGQQVTLRCSPKSGHDTVSWYQQALGQGPQFIFQYYEEEERQRGNFPDRFSGHQFPNYSSELNVNALLLGDSALYLCASSLDGGDTGELFFGEGSRLTVL.

V usage is TRBV5-6 and J usage is TRBJ2-7; TRBD1 agrees at 8 bases. The CDR3 consists of 13 residues. J gave up 6 bases and V 4 bases, and 6 bases lay outside the gene matches. The germline V gene encodes CDR1 SGHDT and CDR2 YYEEEE. The CDR3 DNA reads TGTGCCAGCAGCCTAGCAGGGGGCTCCGAGCAGTACTTC. As protein: CASSLAGGSEQYF.

This chain connects TRBV4-2 to TRBJ2-5, with 10 bases matching TRBD2. Germline lookup yields CDR1 LGHNA and CDR2 YNFKEQ. The CDR3 extends over 15 amino acids. V lost 4 bases to trimming and J lost 2 bases; unmatched junction nucleotides: 4. This CDR3 reads CASSPGTSAQETQYF. As DNA, the CDR3 is TGTGCCAGCAGCCCCGGGACTAGCGCTCAAGAGACCCAGTACTTC.

This rearrangement joins TRBV7-6 to TRBJ2-7; 11 bases are shared with TRBD2. The trim removed 1 base at V and 1 base at J, leaving 15 bases unmatched. The CDR3 is 20 amino acids. The germline V gene encodes CDR1 SGHVS and CDR2 FNYEAQ. CDR3 in DNA: TGTGCCAGCAGCTTAGGTCCCCCCCCCGGACTAGCGGGTGTATCCTACGAGCAGTACTTC. Its translation: CASSLGPPPGLAGVSYEQYF.

J is TRBJ2-3 and V is TRBV7-2; 12 bases are shared with TRBD2. CDR3 length: 19 residues. V was pared by 2 bases and J by 0 bases, with 9 bases of the junction left unmatched. Germline V gene lookup returns CDR1 SGHTA and CDR2 FQGNSA. CDR3 in amino acids: CASSLYGWTSGKSTDTQYF. The CDR3 DNA follows: TGTGCCAGCAGCTTATATGGTTGGACTAGCGGGAAGAGCACAGATACGCAGTATTTT.

The rearrangement uses TRBV4-2 and TRBJ2-5; 8 nucleotides line up with TRBD2. The CDR3 totals 16 residues. The V segment lost 0 bases and the J segment 5 bases; nucleotides outside the gene matches: 8. In germline, CDR1 is LGHNA, CDR2 YNFKEQ. The CDR3 region is CASSQDTGGLGETQYF. The DNA for the CDR3 is TGTGCCAGCAGCCAAGATACGGGGGGGTTGGGGGAGACCCAGTACTTC.

There are a few counts of this clone. V gene TRBV4-3 combines with J gene TRBJ2-7; 8 bases are shared with TRBD1. The germline CDR1 and CDR2 sequences are LGHNA and YSLEER. There are 16 residues in the CDR3. Trimming at V came to 3 bases and at J to 3 bases, leaving 10 bases not matched to a gene. CDR3 in amino acids: CASSHHPGTGLYEQYF. The CDR3 region has the DNA TGCGCCAGCAGCCACCATCCCGGGACAGGTCTCTACGAGCAGTACTTC.

The J gene is TRBJ2-2, the V gene TRBV27, with D maybe TRBD1 (6 bases). V was pared by 1 base and J by 5 bases, with 14 bases between. This CDR3 has 16 residues. In germline, CDR1 is MNHEY, CDR2 SMNVEV (reference sequence). The CDR3 sequence: CASSLWPVGTTGELFF. The CDR3 DNA follows: TGTGCCAGCAGTTTATGGCCAGTTGGGACAACCGGGGAGCTGTTTTTT.

This chain uses TRBV27 with TRBJ1-5; 8 positions match TRBD1. Trimming cost V 6 bases and J 1 base; bases outside gene matches: 8. The CDR3 spans 16 residues. CDR1 and CDR2 from the germline V gene are MNHEY and SMNVEV (reference sequence). CDR3 residues: CASRPDRGKSNQPQHF. The CDR3 DNA sequence: TGTGCCAGCAGGCCTGACAGGGGTAAGAGCAATCAGCCCCAGCATTTT.

The J gene is TRBJ2-1, the V gene TRBV6-1; TRBD2 matches at 8 bases. This CDR3 is built from 17 residues. The germline CDR1 and CDR2 sequences are MNHNS and SASEGT. V lost 2 bases to trimming and J lost 2 bases; unmatched junction nucleotides: 8. The CDR3 loop reads CASSELPVAGTYNEQFF. The CDR3 DNA is TGTGCCAGCAGTGAACTGCCGGTAGCGGGGACCTACAATGAGCAGTTCTTC.

In DNA, the CDR3 is TGTGCCAGCAGCCCCCGGGGGACAGGGAAGGGAGCGAACACTGAAGCTTTCTTT. Translation gives CASSPRGTGKGANTEAFF. The V call is TRBV25-1, the J call TRBJ1-1; 9 nucleotides agree with TRBD1. This CDR3 has 18 residues. The ends lost 6 bases at V and 1 base at J; junction bases unmatched: 15. Germline V CDR1 and CDR2: MGHDK, SYGVNS.

The V gene is TRBV7-6, the J gene TRBJ2-7; 8 bases agree with TRBD2. Germline values: CDR1 SGHVS, CDR2 FNYEAQ. The CDR3 is made up of 14 amino acids. The junction had 7 bases not matched to a gene; V was cut back by 3 bases and J by 6 bases. The DNA for the CDR3 is TGTGCCAGCAGCTTCGAAGTAGCGGGAAGCGAGCAGTACTTC. Translated: CASSFEVAGSEQYF.

This clone was observed once. V usage is TRBV25-1 and J usage is TRBJ2-2; TRBD2 matches 7 bases. The CDR3 has 14 residues. Trimming at V came to 6 bases and at J to 1 base, leaving 2 bases not matched to a gene. In germline, CDR1 is MGHDK, CDR2 SYGVNS. The CDR3 DNA reads TGTGCCAGCAGGGGAGGGTTGAACACCGGGGAGCTGTTTTTT. As protein: CASRGGLNTGELFF. Full variable domain (missing parts from reference TRBV25-1 and TRBJ2-2): EADIYQTPRYLVIGTGKKITLECSQTMGHDKMYWYQQDPGMELHLIHYSYGVNSTEKGDLSSESTVSRIRTEHFPLTLESARPSHTSQYLCASRGGLNTGELFFGEGSRLTVL.

The V call is TRBV19, the J call TRBJ1-1; 7 bases fit TRBD1. J lost 4 bases, V lost 5 bases, and 4 bases had no gene match. The germline CDR1 and CDR2 sequences are LNHDA and SQIVND (reference sequence). The length of the CDR3 is 13 residues. Here the CDR3 reads CASSWAGGTEAFF. The CDR3 DNA reads as TGTGCCAGTAGTTGGGCAGGGGGCACTGAAGCTTTCTTT.

The chain joins TRBV28 to TRBJ2-7; tentatively, D is TRBD2 (5 bases). Germline values: CDR1 MDHEN, CDR2 SYDVKM. V gave up 3 bases and J gave up 7 bases, with 13 bases separating them. This CDR3 contains 13 residues. CDR3 sequence: CASSFTTTGEQYF. In DNA form, the CDR3 reads TGTGCCAGCAGTTTCACAACGACGGGGGAGCAGTACTTC.

The V and J genes are TRBV28 and TRBJ2-2; a weak D match, TRBD2 (6 bases). Germline values: CDR1 MDHEN, CDR2 SYDVKM. Between the trimmed V and J ends, which lost 11 bases and 8 bases, there was a span of 18 bases. This CDR3 spans 13 amino acids. This chain's CDR3 is CADPGTPEGELFF. For the CDR3, the DNA is TGTGCCGACCCAGGGACTCCAGAAGGGGAGCTGTTTTTT.

V usage is TRBV5-6 and J usage is TRBJ2-1; 9 bases map to TRBD1. Germline loops: CDR1 SGHDT, CDR2 YYEEEE. With 4 bases clipped from V and 6 bases from J, the junction kept 20 bases outside the gene matches. There are 19 residues in the CDR3. CDR3 nucleotides: TGTGCCAGCAGCCACTGGACAGGGGCCGGATGGACGATGGGCAATGAGCAGTTCTTC. It codes for CASSHWTGAGWTMGNEQFF.

V usage is TRBV4-3 and J usage is TRBJ2-1, with TRBD2 as a possible D gene (5 bases). Between the trimmed V and J ends, which lost 1 base and 5 bases, there was a span of 9 bases. Per the germline V gene, CDR1 is LGHNA and CDR2 is YSLEER. CDR3 length: 14 residues. The CDR3 sequence is CASSQVGGNNEQFF. The CDR3 DNA reads TGCGCCAGCAGCCAAGTAGGAGGAAACAATGAGCAGTTCTTC.

This chain links TRBV6-4 with TRBJ2-3, with 8 bases fitting TRBD2. The germline CDR1 and CDR2 sequences are MRHNA and SNTAGT. The CDR3 consists of 14 residues. The V segment lost 4 bases and the J segment 2 bases; nucleotides outside the gene matches: 2. The CDR3 region has the DNA TGTGCCAGCAGTGGACTAGCGTCCACAGATACGCAGTATTTT. It yields the protein CASSGLASTDTQYF.

The chain carries TRBV19 and TRBJ2-2; 8 positions agree with TRBD2. The CDR3 extends over 15 amino acids. The germline V gene has CDR1 LNHDA and CDR2 SQIVND (reference sequence). The V gene end was trimmed by 6 bases and the J gene end by 5 bases; junction bases not matched to a gene: 8. The CDR3 nucleotides are TGTGCCAGTAGATCCGGGACTAGGGTGACCGGGGAGCTGTTTTTT. Translated: CASRSGTRVTGELFF.

This chain joins TRBV13 and TRBJ2-3, with 8 bases fitting TRBD2. The CDR3 runs 15 residues. Per germline, CDR1 PRHDT and CDR2 FYEKMQ (reference sequence). V gave up 3 bases and J gave up 4 bases; unmatched junction bases: 6. The CDR3 DNA sequence: TGTGCCAGCAGCTTGAACGGGAGGGGACCAGATACGCAGTATTTT. As protein: CASSLNGRGPDTQYF. The complete variable domain, with remaining parts taken from reference TRBV13 and TRBJ2-3, reads AAGVIQSPRHLIKEKRETATLKCYPIPRHDTVYWYQQGPGQDPQFLISFYEKMQSDKGSIPDRFSAQQFSDYHSELNMSSLELGDSALYFCASSLNGRGPDTQYFGPGTRLTVL.